This TCR beta chain was sequenced in a study of blood T cell repertoires in COVID-19. Study-wide background: COVID-19 samples from acute and convalescent phases originated in the United States, Italy and Spain. T cells, B-cell-depleted T cells, or PBMCs provided the cDNA or gDNA that served as material.

Original handling: Reference gene primer amplification gave nucleated cell count estimates. Data came from immunoSEQ multiplex PCR; TCRdb stores just in-frame clones and leaves some out. That table gives V, J and clone size, and the DNA gave D and trimming. There are 310,000 or so clones in the sample; more than 80% occur only once, and 5% to 7% lies in the top ten. The V gene end was trimmed by 4 bases and the J gene end by 4 bases; junction bases not matched to a gene: 4. The CDR3 is 14 residues long. In germline, CDR1 is SGHVS, CDR2 FNYEAQ. The genes are TRBV7-6 and TRBJ2-5, with 9 nucleotides matching TRBD1. The receptor was isolated from a man aged 18 to 30 who had recovered from COVID-19. The specimen was peripheral blood. The CDR3, as DNA: TGTGCCAGCAGCTCGACAGGGGGGGGAGAGACCCAGTACTTC. This gives the protein CASSSTGGGETQYF.